A selection of T cell receptor beta chains follows, all from one sample in a study of identifying expanded T cells in peripheral blood. This table comes from immunoSEQ multiplex PCR, and its TCRdb copy is limited to in-frame clones, with some not included. The table has 95,000 to 100,000 clones, 87% seen once; the top ten hold roughly a sixth. Sequenced: blood. The receptor source for this set is a person aged 18 to 75 in good health. Each CDR3 is given with its conserved first and last residue. The D gene is left open where the match is weak. The size entry is marked missing in some rows and otherwise reads once, few, many or a size class.

NA | NA | TRBJ2-7 | TRBV7-2 | 15 | TGTGCCAGCAGCCCGCAGGGACGGGGGACCTACGAGCAGTACTTC | CASSPQGRGTYEQYF
NA | NA | TRBJ1-2 | TRBV5-5 | 13 | TGTGCCAGCAGCCGCCAGTCCCCCTATGGCTACACCTTC | CASSRQSPYGYTF
NA | TRBD1 | TRBJ1-1 | TRBV18 | 16 | TGTGCCAGCTCACTCAGTCCCGGGACAGGGAACACTGAAGCTTTCTTT | CASSLSPGTGNTEAFF
NA | NA | TRBJ2-3 | TRBV15 | 15 | TGTGCCACCAGCAGAGATAAGGCGGGCACAGATACGCAGTATTTT | CATSRDKAGTDTQYF
NA | NA | TRBJ2-1 | TRBV5-1 | 15 | TGCGCCAGCAGCTTCGATCCGGGACAATTAAATGAGCAGTTCTTC | CASSFDPGQLNEQFF
NA | NA | TRBJ2-3 | TRBV7-2 | 14 | TGTGCCAGCAGCCTCAATCGGGTCCTGGATACGCAGTATTTT | CASSLNRVLDTQYF
NA | TRBD1 | TRBJ1-2 | TRBV28 | 14 | TGTGCCAGCAGTTTATCCGGGACAGGCCGTGGCTACACCTTC | CASSLSGTGRGYTF
once | NA | TRBJ1-3 | TRBV19 | 16 | TGTGCCAGTAGTCACCGGACGGGACCTGCTGGAAACACCATATATTTT | CASSHRTGPAGNTIYF
NA | NA | TRBJ1-5 | TRBV4-1 | 14 | TGCGCCAGCAGCCAAGAAGGGTTCAATCAGCCCCAGCATTTT | CASSQEGFNQPQHF
NA | TRBD1 | TRBJ1-6 | TRBV4-3 | 16 | TGCGCCAGCAGCCTCACGACAGGGGGATGGAATTCACCCCTCCACTTT | CASSLTTGGWNSPLHF
once | NA | TRBJ1-1 | TRBV7-2 | 15 | TGTGCCAGCAGCTTAGGGGCAGGTTCGAACACTGAAGCTTTCTTT | CASSLGAGSNTEAFF
once | NA | TRBJ2-1 | TRBV29-1 | 14 | TGCAGCGTTGCCGCCGGGCCGGTTAACAATGAGCAGTTCTTC | CSVAAGPVNNEQFF
NA | NA | TRBJ1-5 | TRBV4-1 | 14 | TGCGCCAGCAGCCCAACCGGTAGCAATCAGCCCCAGCATTTT | CASSPTGSNQPQHF
NA | TRBD2 | TRBJ2-3 | TRBV6-1 | 16 | TGTGCCAGCAGTGGACCGGGACTAGCTGGCACAGATACGCAGTATTTT | CASSGPGLAGTDTQYF
NA | NA | TRBJ2-5 | TRBV2 | 12 | TGTGCCAGCGCGGTTAGACAAGAGACCCAGTACTTC | CASAVRQETQYF
NA | NA | TRBJ1-5 | TRBV4-1 | 14 | TGCGCCAGCAGCCAAGAATCCACGGGTCAGCCCCAGCATTTT | CASSQESTGQPQHF
once | NA | TRBJ2-1 | TRBV5-6 | 11 | TGTGCCAGCAGCTTATACAATGAGCAGTTCTTC | CASSLYNEQFF
once | TRBD2 | TRBJ2-2 | TRBV5-1 | 15 | TGCGCCAGCAGCTTGGGAGCGGGGGCCACCGGGGAGCTGTTTTTT | CASSLGAGATGELFF
NA | NA | TRBJ2-2 | TRBV5-4 | 17 | TGTGCCAGCAGCTTGGAACTAAGCTTCGGGGAGACCGGGGAGCTGTTTTTT | CASSLELSFGETGELFF